This TCR beta chain was identified during a study of CD8 T cells in ankylosing spondylitis. Germline CDR1 and CDR2: SGDLS and YYNGEE. The CDR3 runs 16 residues. V shed 3 bases, J shed 5 bases, and the junction held 10 bases outside the gene matches. There are a few counts of this clonotype. The antigen is not known. Each CDR3 protein gets one entry after TCRdb re-called the 5' RACE reads with MiXCR. The sample carries about 160,000 distinct CDR3 sequences, 9.8% recorded once. Whole-study results and caveats: Reportedly, disease-linked clones are significantly enriched in ankylosing spondylitis patients' matched synovial fluid. Some motif variants had been reported before (in reactive arthritis synovial fluid and blood).

The sample consisted of blood, either unsorted or a sorted T cell fraction (not recorded which). This clonotype was obtained from a female donor with ankylosing spondylitis or in good health (not recorded which). The chain has TRBV9 and TRBJ2-5; 10 nucleotides agree with TRBD2. CDR3 DNA sequence: TGTGCCAGCAGCGGATGGACTAGCGGAGGGGGGGAGACCCAGTACTTC. Its protein is CASSGWTSGGGETQYF. Based on the CDR3 plus reference TRBV9 and TRBJ2-5, the full variable domain is DSGVTQTPKHLITATGQRVTLRCSPRSGDLSVYWYQQSLDQGLQFLIQYYNGEERAKGNILERFSAQQFPDLHSELNLSSLELGDSALYFCASSGWTSGGGETQYFGPGTRLLVL.